What follows are 14 T cell receptor beta chains derived from one specimen sequenced in a study of control samples from healthy donors and cancer patients. The data were produced by immunoSEQ multiplex PCR, yet TCRdb's version contains in-frame clones alone and is incomplete. The sample has about 160,000 clones, just under 95% seen once. The material sequenced was blood. The receptor source for this set is a woman between 35 and 50 years old in good health.

This rearrangement joins TRBV6-1 to TRBJ1-2, with D uncertain. Trimming left V 1 base short and J 4 bases short, with 1 base between. Germline V gene sequence: CDR1 MNHNS, CDR2 SASEGT. This CDR3 has 11 amino acids. CDR3 loop: CASSEVYGYTF. The CDR3 DNA reads TGTGCCAGCAGTGAAGTCTATGGCTACACCTTC.

The CDR3: CASSPGGSGANVLTF. In DNA form, the CDR3 reads TGTGCCAGCAGCCCTGGGGGCTCTGGGGCCAACGTCCTGACTTTC. The genes are TRBV11-3 and TRBJ2-6; D may correspond to TRBD1 or TRBD2 (5 bases each). The CDR3 consists of 15 residues. V lost 5 bases, J lost 0 bases, and 8 bases lay in between. Germline CDR1 and CDR2: SGHNT and YENEEA.

V and J are TRBV4-2 and TRBJ1-3; unclear D gene. V lost 0 bases, J lost 1 base, and 16 bases lay in between. The germline V gene encodes CDR1 LGHNA and CDR2 YNFKEQ. CDR3 length equals 18 residues. The CDR3 here is CASSQEPGPPRSGNTIYF. DNA for the CDR3: TGTGCCAGCAGCCAAGAACCAGGACCTCCCCGTTCTGGAAACACCATATATTTT.

V and J are TRBV7-2 and TRBJ2-3, with a weak D call TRBD1 (6 bases). This CDR3 contains 13 residues. Trimming removed 4 bases at V and 3 bases at J, with 8 bases between. Germline CDR1 reads SGHTA; CDR2 reads FQGNSA. DNA of the CDR3: TGTGCCAGCAGCTCCGGACAGACAGATACGCAGTATTTT. Amino acid sequence: CASSSGQTDTQYF.

The gene calls are TRBV7-2 and TRBJ1-4; D perhaps matches TRBD1 (5 bases). Germline V CDR1 and CDR2: SGHTA, FQGNSA. The CDR3 spans 15 residues. V lost 5 bases and J lost 8, with 18 bases in between. Written as DNA, the CDR3 is TGTGCCAGCAGCCATCAGGGCGGGATGGGGGAAAAACTGTTTTTT. Translating it yields CASSHQGGMGEKLFF.

V and J are TRBV27 and TRBJ1-5; D call uncertain. The V gene's germline CDR1 is MNHEY and CDR2 SMNVEV (reference sequence). CDR3 length: 14 residues. The ends were cut back, 4 bases at V and 6 bases at J, with 13 bases in the middle. The CDR3 reads CASSYNSGVQPQHF. DNA of the CDR3: TGTGCCAGCAGTTATAACTCCGGGGTTCAGCCCCAGCATTTT.

This clone was seen a few times. J is TRBJ1-2 and V is TRBV2; D unclear. V lost 5 bases to trimming and J lost 4 bases, with 11 bases between them. Germline V gene sequence: CDR1 SNHLY, CDR2 FYNNEI. The CDR3 loop spans 13 amino acids. The CDR3 protein is CASSPGGGYGYTF. The CDR3 nucleotides are TGTGCCAGCAGTCCCGGAGGAGGCTATGGCTACACCTTC.

The chain recombines TRBV2 with TRBJ1-4, with 7 bases fitting TRBD1. This CDR3 has 16 residues. V lost 2 bases and J lost 0; bases outside the gene matches: 3. In germline, CDR1 is SNHLY, CDR2 FYNNEI. CDR3 sequence (DNA): TGTGCCAGCAGTGAAAAAACAGGGGCAACTAATGAAAAACTGTTTTTT. Its protein product is CASSEKTGATNEKLFF.

V is TRBV4-3 and J is TRBJ1-2, with 7 positions matching TRBD1. CDR1 and CDR2 from the germline V gene are LGHNA and YSLEER. The CDR3 loop spans 15 amino acids. Germline trimming cut 0 bases from V and 4 bases from J; bases unmatched to any gene: 5. This chain's CDR3 is CASSQDEGQLYGYTF. CDR3 bases: TGCGCCAGCAGCCAAGATGAGGGACAGCTCTATGGCTACACCTTC.

The chain joins TRBV4-2 to TRBJ1-1; D is uncertain. The CDR3 runs to 13 residues. Trimming took 3 bases from V and 1 from J, leaving 6 bases between them. Per the germline V gene, CDR1 is LGHNA and CDR2 is YNFKEQ. CDR3 protein: CASSQGGNTEAFF. The CDR3 bases are TGTGCCAGCAGCCAGGGTGGGAACACTGAAGCTTTCTTT.

The V and J genes are TRBV6-5 and TRBJ2-3; D perhaps matches TRBD2 (6 bases). Looked up from germline, CDR1 is MNHEY and CDR2 is SVGAGI. This CDR3 has 14 amino acids. The ends were cut back, 6 bases at V and 1 base at J, with 11 bases in the middle. The CDR3 DNA reads TGTGCCAGCAGCCGAGCGGGCCGCACAGATACGCAGTATTTT. Protein sequence: CASSRAGRTDTQYF.

This CDR3 reads CASSLPNVPLGSGYTF. DNA of the CDR3: TGTGCCAGCAGCTTACCCAATGTCCCATTAGGAAGTGGCTACACCTTC. V gene TRBV7-2 combines with J gene TRBJ1-2; D remains unclear. Germline V gene data show CDR1 as SGHTA and CDR2 as FQGNSA. The CDR3 loop spans 16 amino acids. V gave up 2 bases and J gave up 7 bases, with 20 bases separating them.

Comments on this clone: The sample carries other DNA sequences with the same CDR3. The genes are TRBV18 and TRBJ1-1; D is possibly TRBD1 (5 bases). CDR3 size: 13 residues. Germline-derived CDR1 and CDR2 are KGHSH and LQKENI. V lost 3 bases and J lost 1, with 6 bases in between. The CDR3 protein is CASSPQGNTEAFF. The CDR3 DNA follows: TGTGCCAGCTCACCTCAGGGGAACACTGAAGCTTTCTTT.

The chain combines TRBV6-2 or TRBV6-3 with TRBJ1-2; D is possibly TRBD1 (6 bases). Trimming took 2 bases from V and 6 from J, leaving 19 bases between them. Per germline, CDR1 MNHEY and CDR2 SVGEGT. This CDR3 spans 16 amino acids. CDR3 residues: CASSYDGVGTSDGYTF. The CDR3 DNA follows: TGTGCCAGCAGTTACGATGGAGTCGGGACATCAGATGGCTACACCTTC.